This is a list of T cell receptor beta chains from one sample in a study of long-term antiretroviral therapy in people with HIV. The table came from immunoSEQ multiplex PCR; TCRdb's copy has only in-frame clones and leaves some out. Of more than 15,000 clones listed, roughly 91% are singletons. Sequencing was performed on unsorted PBMCs, taken 0.3 years after starting antiretroviral therapy. The receptors shown here come from a man between 60 and 75 years old with HIV. Each CDR3 is given with its conserved first and last residue. D genes are given only for firm matches. Only some rows state a clone size, as once, few, many or a class for expanded clones.

>TRBJ1-2|TRBV29-1|TRBD1|.
CSVDQGASMNDYTF
TGCAGCGTTGACCAGGGGGCGTCGATGAATGACTACACCTTC
>TRBJ1-1|TRBV10-3|.|.
CAISEIQGLMNTEAFF
TGTGCCATCAGTGAGATCCAGGGCCTTATGAACACTGAAGCTTTCTTT
>TRBJ2-5|TRBV5-6|TRBD1|once
CASSRDSKETQYF
TGTGCCAGCAGCCGGGACAGCAAAGAGACCCAGTACTTC
>TRBJ1-5|TRBV18|TRBD1|.
CASSSGAGQRDQPQHF
TGTGCCAGCTCCTCGGGAGCGGGACAGCGAGATCAGCCCCAGCATTTT
>TRBJ2-2|TRBV7-2|TRBD2|.
CASSSGGAGYTGELFF
TGTGCCAGCAGCTCGGGGGGAGCGGGCTATACCGGGGAGCTGTTTTTT
>TRBJ1-5|TRBV30|.|.
CAWSKELNQPQHF
TGTGCCTGGAGTAAAGAGCTAAATCAGCCCCAGCATTTT
>TRBJ2-5|TRBV10-3|TRBD1|.
CAIRGTGEGQETQYF
TGTGCCATCAGAGGGACAGGTGAGGGCCAAGAGACCCAGTACTTC
>TRBJ2-1|TRBV6-1|TRBD2|.
CASSTRRLADNEQFF
TGTGCCAGCAGCACCCGTCGGCTAGCGGACAATGAGCAGTTCTTC
>TRBJ2-5|TRBV11-2|.|.
CASSLDGAGETQYF
TGTGCCAGCAGCTTAGATGGAGCAGGGGAGACCCAGTACTTC
>TRBJ2-2|TRBV7-2|.|.
CASSLVVGAGELFF
TGTGCCAGCAGCTTAGTCGTGGGGGCCGGGGAGCTGTTTTTT